This T cell receptor (beta chain) appears in the sequencing data of a study of siplizumab effects on memory and regulatory T cells. General study findings and limits: Alloreactive sequences from unstimulated CD4+ memory cells fell significantly with siplizumab. Apparently key alloresponse contributors, naive T cells also seemed more diverse than memory cells. Roughly 80-96% of proliferating clones (CD4+ or CD8+) could not be assigned a naive or memory phenotype.

A note on this clone: The antigen is unknown.

CDR3 length equals 16 residues. The germline V gene encodes CDR1 GTSNPN and CDR2 SVGIG (reference sequence). V was cut by 0 bases and J by 1 base, with 10 bases left in between. Generated by immunoSEQ multiplex PCR, the TCRdb table keeps only in-frame clones and is missing some. This table holds tens of thousands of clones, approximately 97% found once. The genes are TRBV30 and TRBJ2-6; tentative D call: TRBD1 (6 bases). The clonotype was recovered from a human donor in good health. Sample: naive CD4+ T cells sorted from blood. CDR3 protein: CAWSVGGKSGANVLTF. CDR3 bases: TGTGCCTGGAGTGTAGGGGGTAAATCTGGGGCCAACGTCCTGACTTTC.